This T cell receptor beta chain emerged from a study of T cell responses to AZD1222 COVID-19 vaccine. On this clone itself: The antigen is not known.

TCRdb's copy holds only in-frame clones and misses some; the assay was immunoSEQ multiplex PCR. The table records about 140,000 clones, 88% of them present only once. V dropped 3 bases and J dropped 5 bases, with 10 bases sitting between them. Germline-derived CDR1 and CDR2 are KGHSH and LQKENI. This CDR3 contains 14 residues. Study-wide results and limits: Unmutated variant regions are reportedly the target of nearly half of TCRs that are spike-specific. Baseline serology detected seropositivity in only a handful of AZD1222 recipients. Along spike, vaccine-associated CD4 TCRs were found throughout, with dominance at 160-218 and 743-854.

The sample in question was peripheral blood, obtained 28 days after the second AZD1222 dose. This clonotype originated in an adult who received the AZD1222 COVID-19 vaccine. The rearrangement joins TRBV18 to TRBJ1-4, with D possibly TRBD1 on 5 matching bases. Here the CDR3 DNA reads TGTGCCAGCTCACCGGGGAGGGGAAATGAAAAACTGTTTTTT. As protein: CASSPGRGNEKLFF. Complete variable domain (other parts from reference TRBV18 and TRBJ1-4): NAGVMQNPRHLVRRRGQEARLRCSPMKGHSHVYWYRQLPEEGLKFMVYLQKENIIDESGMPKERFSAEFPKEGPSILRIQQVVRGDSAAYFCASSPGRGNEKLFFGSGTQLSVL.